One sample yielded the 18 T cell receptor beta chains listed below, sequenced in a study of regulatory T cells in long-lasting Graves disease. CDR3 regions were amplified by Arm-PCR using iRepertoire HTBI primers to build TCR beta libraries. TCRdb re-derived calls from the multiplex PCR reads in MiXCR, one entry per CDR3 protein. Among 350,000 to 400,000 distinct CDR3 sequences listed, less than 20% were seen once. The time point: newly diagnosed GD, antithyroid drugs for less than 3 months. After RNA was extracted from PBMCs, the TCR library was made from it. The sequences come from peripheral blood mononuclear cells (PBMCs), collected at new diagnosis, from a patient treated with antithyroid drugs. The origin of the receptors is a female donor with Graves disease.

This clonotype was seen ten or more times. This chain uses TRBV9 with TRBJ1-5, with D unclear. Per the germline V gene, CDR1 is SGDLS and CDR2 is YYNGEE. Trimming removed 3 bases at V and 0 bases at J, with 16 bases between. The CDR3 totals 17 residues. CDR3 loop: CASSGAPGIFSNQPQHF. The CDR3 nucleotides are TGTGCCAGCAGCGGTGCCCCCGGAATTTTTAGCAATCAGCCCCAGCATTTT. Full variable domain (rest looked up from reference TRBV9 and TRBJ1-5): DSGVTQTPKHLITATGQRVTLRCSPRSGDLSVYWYQQSLDQGLQFLIQYYNGEERAKGNILERFSAQQFPDLHSELNLSSLELGDSALYFCASSGAPGIFSNQPQHFGDGTRLSIL.

This clonotype showed up many times. The J gene is TRBJ1-1, the V gene TRBV12-3 or TRBV12-4, with D perhaps TRBD1 (5 bases). There are 17 residues in the CDR3. Trimming took 3 bases from V and 3 from J, leaving 20 bases between them. CDR3 loop: CASSFGTEWDHYTEAFF. CDR3 DNA: TGTGCCAGCAGTTTTGGAACAGAATGGGACCACTACACTGAAGCTTTCTTT.

This clonotype was counted only a few times. The chain employs TRBV12-3 or TRBV12-4 and TRBJ1-4; D unresolved. This CDR3 spans 13 amino acids. Trimming took 8 bases from V and 8 from J, leaving 15 bases between them. The CDR3 DNA sequence: TGTGCCAGCCACCCGGCGGGGTTAGAAAAACTGTTTTTT. Its protein product is CASHPAGLEKLFF.

The table lists this clonotype with a few counts. The CDR3 coding sequence is TGTGCCAGCAGCCCACTCGTGGCAGGGGGCGATATTAATGAGCAGTTCTTC. It is translated as CASSPLVAGGDINEQFF. The chain has TRBV14 and TRBJ2-1, with TRBD1 identical over 8 bases. CDR1 and CDR2 from the germline V gene are SGHDN and FVKESK. After removal of 4 bases from V and 7 bases from J, the junction contained 15 bases not matched to a gene. There are 17 residues in the CDR3.

The chain joins TRBV12-3 or TRBV12-4 to TRBJ1-5, with TRBD1 matching 11 bases. The CDR3 is 15 amino acids. The V gene end was trimmed by 4 bases and the J gene end by 1 base; junction bases not matched to a gene: 0. CDR3 residues: CASSWDRGSNQPQHF. The CDR3 bases are TGTGCCAGCAGTTGGGACAGGGGGAGCAATCAGCCCCAGCATTTT.

At least ten counts were recorded for this clonotype. The rearrangement uses TRBV10-3 and TRBJ2-7, with 8 positions matching TRBD1. The length of the CDR3 is 16 residues. CDR1 is ENHRY and CDR2 is SYGVKD in the germline V gene. V lost 6 bases to trimming and J lost 1 base; unmatched junction nucleotides: 11. The chain's CDR3 is CAIRGRQGTTSYEQYF. DNA of the CDR3: TGTGCCATCAGGGGCCGACAGGGGACAACTTCCTACGAGCAGTACTTC.

V gene TRBV12-3 or TRBV12-4 combines with J gene TRBJ2-3, with TRBD2 matching over 11 bases. V was clipped by 8 bases and J by 7 bases; unmatched bases: 14. This CDR3 region has 16 residues. The CDR3 loop reads CASGLGLADVGNTQYF. DNA for the CDR3: TGTGCCAGCGGTCTGGGACTAGCGGATGTCGGAAATACGCAGTATTTT.

V and J are TRBV5-1 and TRBJ2-1; TRBD2 aligns across 9 bases. This CDR3 comprises 15 residues. Trimming removed 0 bases from V and 6 bases from J; junction bases left unmatched: 4. The germline V gene encodes CDR1 SGHRS and CDR2 YFSETQ. Here the CDR3 reads CASSLATTSGNEQFF. CDR3 nucleotide sequence: TGCGCCAGCAGCTTGGCAACGACTAGCGGCAATGAGCAGTTCTTC.

In its sample, this clonotype was seen many times. V usage is TRBV12-3 or TRBV12-4 and J usage is TRBJ1-4, with D possibly being TRBD1 (5 bases). V lost 4 bases and J lost 3, with 12 bases in between. CDR3 length: 15 amino acids. The CDR3 loop reads CASSSTTAPNEKLFF. The CDR3 DNA reads as TGTGCCAGCAGTTCCACGACAGCGCCTAATGAAAAACTGTTTTTT.

This sequence joins TRBV18 and TRBJ1-5; the match to TRBD1 covers 7 bases. The V segment lost 6 bases and the J segment 2 bases; nucleotides outside the gene matches: 10. CDR1 is KGHSH and CDR2 is LQKENI in the germline V gene. This CDR3 spans 16 amino acids. The CDR3 DNA is TGTGCCAGCTCCAGCCGGGACAGTCGAGGCAATCAGCCCCAGCATTTT. Translated, it gives CASSSRDSRGNQPQHF. Supplemented by reference TRBV18 and TRBJ1-5, the full variable domain reads NAGVMQNPRHLVRRRGQEARLRCSPMKGHSHVYWYRQLPEEGLKFMVYLQKENIIDESGMPKERFSAEFPKEGPSILRIQQVVRGDSAAYFCASSSRDSRGNQPQHFGDGTRLSIL.

This clonotype was counted at least ten times. J is TRBJ1-1 and V is TRBV5-1; the D is unclear. The ends were cut back, 2 bases at V and 10 bases at J, with 9 bases in the middle. The CDR3 is 11 amino acids. In germline, CDR1 is SGHRS, CDR2 YFSETQ. The CDR3, as DNA: TGCGCCAGCAGCTTCTCTCTACGAGCTTTCTTT. This gives the protein CASSFSLRAFF.

Regarding this clonotype: This sequence may be a read error, since a much larger clone differs from it by one base. The conserved phenylalanine or tryptophan normally closing the CDR3 is absent here, so this likely arose from a read error. The chain recombines TRBV2 with TRBJ2-5, with 12 nucleotides matching TRBD2. Per germline, CDR1 SNHLY and CDR2 FYNNEI. V was pared by 6 bases and J by 1 base, with 9 bases of the junction left unmatched. This CDR3 contains 17 residues. The CDR3 bases are TGTGCCAGCAGCAAACGACAGGGACTAGCGGGCCAAGAGACCCAGTACCTC. Translated, it gives CASSKRQGLAGQETQYL.

This clonotype was detected many times. V gene TRBV6-9 combines with J gene TRBJ2-3; D is perhaps TRBD2 (5 bases). The CDR3 totals 17 residues. The V end lost 2 bases, the J end lost 1 base, and 16 bases lay between the germline ends. Looked up from germline, CDR1 is MNHGY and CDR2 is SVAAGI. This chain's CDR3 is CASSYRRGREGTDTQYF. The CDR3 DNA is TGTGCCAGCAGTTATCGCCGAGGGCGCGAGGGCACAGATACGCAGTATTTT.

This clonotype has at least ten counts. The V call is TRBV7-9, the J call TRBJ2-1, with 7 nucleotides matching TRBD1. V was clipped by 5 bases and J by 2 bases; unmatched bases: 6. Germline V gene lookup returns CDR1 SEHNR and CDR2 FQNEAQ (reference sequence). This CDR3 spans 15 amino acids. The CDR3 here is CASSTTGVPYNEQFF. CDR3 in DNA: TGTGCCAGCAGCACAACAGGGGTACCCTACAATGAGCAGTTCTTC.

Note on this clonotype: Given a much more abundant clone one base away, this may be a read error. The chain is built from TRBV3-1 and TRBJ1-6; D not resolved. The CDR3 totals 14 residues. Germline values: CDR1 LGHDT, CDR2 YNNKEL (reference sequence). In DNA form, the CDR3 reads TGTGCCAGTCTTGGCGCAGGCCGTGGGTCACCCCTCCAGTTT. It specifies CASLGAGRGSPLQF.

This clonotype was seen many times. This chain connects TRBV7-3 to TRBJ2-7; unclear D gene. The CDR3 has 13 residues. Trimming shortened V by 2 bases and J by 7 bases, and 12 bases separated the two germline ends. Germline V gene lookup returns CDR1 SGHTA and CDR2 FQGTGA. The CDR3 protein is CASSLAYSGEQYF. The CDR3 coding sequence is TGTGCCAGCAGCTTAGCGTATTCTGGGGAGCAGTACTTC.

The chain carries TRBV7-2 and TRBJ2-1, with a possible D match to TRBD1 (5 bases). V gave up 5 bases and J gave up 9 bases, with 14 bases separating them. The CDR3 contains 13 residues. CDR1 is SGHTA, CDR2 FQGNSA, per germline. The CDR3: CASSPMDNIEQFF. DNA of the CDR3: TGTGCCAGCAGCCCAATGGACAATATTGAGCAGTTCTTC.

This clonotype was counted many times. A junction end diverges from the germline sequence, so it may reflect a read error. The chain employs TRBV7-2 and TRBJ2-5; D gene unclear. The CDR3 consists of 13 residues. CDR1 and CDR2 (germline): SGHTA, FQGNSA. Here the CDR3 reads CASSSVRQEAQYF. The CDR3 coding sequence is TGTGCCAGCAGCTCCGTAAGACAAGAGGCCCAGTACTTC.